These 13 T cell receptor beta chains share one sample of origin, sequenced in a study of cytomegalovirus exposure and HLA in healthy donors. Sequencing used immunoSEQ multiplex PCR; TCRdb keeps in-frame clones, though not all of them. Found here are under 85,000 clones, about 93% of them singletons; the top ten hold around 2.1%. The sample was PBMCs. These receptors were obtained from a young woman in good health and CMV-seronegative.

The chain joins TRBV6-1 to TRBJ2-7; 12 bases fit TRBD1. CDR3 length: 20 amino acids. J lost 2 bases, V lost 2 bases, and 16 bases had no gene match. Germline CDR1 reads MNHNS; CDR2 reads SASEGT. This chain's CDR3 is CASSEIRGQGASPSPYEQYF. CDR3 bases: TGTGCCAGCAGTGAAATTCGGGGACAGGGGGCCTCGCCTTCACCCTACGAGCAGTACTTC.

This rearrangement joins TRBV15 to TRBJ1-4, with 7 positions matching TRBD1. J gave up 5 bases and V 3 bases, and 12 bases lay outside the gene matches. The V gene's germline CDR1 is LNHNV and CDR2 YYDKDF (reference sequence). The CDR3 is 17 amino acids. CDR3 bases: TGTGCCACCAGCAGGGACGGACCAGGGGGTTTGAATGAAAAACTGTTTTTT. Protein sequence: CATSRDGPGGLNEKLFF.

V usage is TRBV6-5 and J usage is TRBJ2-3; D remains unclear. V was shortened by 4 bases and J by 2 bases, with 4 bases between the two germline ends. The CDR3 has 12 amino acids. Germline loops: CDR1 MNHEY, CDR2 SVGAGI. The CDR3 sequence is CASSSTTDTQYF. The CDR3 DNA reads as TGTGCCAGCAGTTCTACCACAGATACGCAGTATTTT.

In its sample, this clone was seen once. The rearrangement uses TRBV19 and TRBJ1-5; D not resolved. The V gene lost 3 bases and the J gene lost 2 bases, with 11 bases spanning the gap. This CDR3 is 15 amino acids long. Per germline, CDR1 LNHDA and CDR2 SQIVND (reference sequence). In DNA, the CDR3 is TGTGCCAGTAGTATCCGAGGTACGGGCAATCAGCCCCAGCATTTT. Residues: CASSIRGTGNQPQHF. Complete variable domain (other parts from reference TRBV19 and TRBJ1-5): DGGITQSPKYLFRKEGQNVTLSCEQNLNHDAMYWYRQDPGQGLRLIYYSQIVNDFQKGDIAEGYSVSREKKESFPLTVTSAQKNPTAFYLCASSIRGTGNQPQHFGDGTRLSIL.

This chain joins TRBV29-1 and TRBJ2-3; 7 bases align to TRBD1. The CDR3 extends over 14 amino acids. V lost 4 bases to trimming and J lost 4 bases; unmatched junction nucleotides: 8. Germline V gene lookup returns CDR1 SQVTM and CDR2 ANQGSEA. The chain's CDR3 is CSVGRDSWSDTQYF. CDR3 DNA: TGCAGCGTTGGACGGGACAGTTGGTCAGATACGCAGTATTTT.

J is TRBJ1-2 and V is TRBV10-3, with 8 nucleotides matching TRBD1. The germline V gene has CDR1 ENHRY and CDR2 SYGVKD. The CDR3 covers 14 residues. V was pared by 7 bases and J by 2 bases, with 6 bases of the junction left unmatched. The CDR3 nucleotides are TGTGCCATCAAGATAGACAGGGGAAACTATGGCTACACCTTC. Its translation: CAIKIDRGNYGYTF.

CDR3 nucleotide sequence: TGTGCCAGCAGGGGGTTCATATTAGCGGGAGAGACCGGGGAGCTGTTTTTT. Its translation: CASRGFILAGETGELFF. This sequence joins TRBV2 and TRBJ2-2; TRBD2 matches 9 bases. V gave up 6 bases and J gave up 5 bases; unmatched junction bases: 13. CDR1 and CDR2 from the germline V gene are SNHLY and FYNNEI. The CDR3 is 17 amino acids.

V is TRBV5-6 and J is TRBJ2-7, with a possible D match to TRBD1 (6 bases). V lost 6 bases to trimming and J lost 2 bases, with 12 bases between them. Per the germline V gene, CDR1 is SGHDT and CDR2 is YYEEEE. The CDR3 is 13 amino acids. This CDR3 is CASTDGQTYEQYF. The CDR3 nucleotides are TGTGCCAGCACCGACGGACAGACCTACGAGCAGTACTTC.

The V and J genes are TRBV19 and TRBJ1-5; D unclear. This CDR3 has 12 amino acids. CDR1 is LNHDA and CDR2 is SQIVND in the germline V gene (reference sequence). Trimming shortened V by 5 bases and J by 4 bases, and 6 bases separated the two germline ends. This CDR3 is CASSHWNQPQHF. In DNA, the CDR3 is TGTGCCAGTAGTCACTGGAATCAGCCCCAGCATTTT.

Here the CDR3 reads CASSLVVRQEDYEQYF. The DNA of the CDR3 is TGTGCCAGCAGCTTGGTTGTTAGACAGGAGGACTACGAGCAGTACTTC. The chain carries TRBV5-6 and TRBJ2-7, with a tentative D call TRBD1 (6 bases). The ends were cut back, 0 bases at V and 3 bases at J, with 16 bases in the middle. Germline assignment: CDR1 SGHDT and CDR2 YYEEEE. This CDR3 comprises 16 residues.

The CDR3 loop reads CASSQFTGSSYEQYF. The CDR3 DNA follows: TGTGCCAGCAGCCAATTTACGGGGAGCTCCTACGAGCAGTACTTC. The chain has TRBV4-2 and TRBJ2-7; the D gene is possibly TRBD2 (5 bases). This CDR3 has 15 amino acids. Germline V gene data show CDR1 as LGHNA and CDR2 as YNFKEQ. Between the trimmed V and J ends, which lost 2 bases and 0 bases, there was a span of 11 bases.

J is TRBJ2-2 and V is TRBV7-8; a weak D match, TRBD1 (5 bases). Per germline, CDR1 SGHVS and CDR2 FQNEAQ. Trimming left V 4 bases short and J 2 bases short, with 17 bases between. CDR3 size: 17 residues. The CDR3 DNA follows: TGTGCCAGCAGCTCCCTATGGGGCAAGTTAAACACCGGGGAGCTGTTTTTT. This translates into CASSSLWGKLNTGELFF.

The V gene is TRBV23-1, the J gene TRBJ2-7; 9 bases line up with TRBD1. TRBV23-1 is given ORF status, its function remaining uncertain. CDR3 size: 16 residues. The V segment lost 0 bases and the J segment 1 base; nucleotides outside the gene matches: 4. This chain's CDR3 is CASSQSGQGRSYEQYF. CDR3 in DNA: TGCGCCAGCAGTCAATCGGGACAGGGTAGGTCCTACGAGCAGTACTTC.